This T cell receptor (beta chain) was observed in a study of blood T cell repertoires in COVID-19. Assay used: immunoSEQ multiplex PCR; TCRdb lists only in-frame clones, some missing. The profile shows 80,000 to 100,000 clones, about 90% of them singletons. A single count supports this clone. After removal of 4 bases from V and 0 bases from J, the junction contained 14 bases not matched to a gene. Germline CDR1 is SGHVS and CDR2 is FNYEAQ. There are 19 residues in the CDR3. The chain employs TRBV7-6 and TRBJ1-2; 10 positions agree with TRBD1. Sequencing was carried out using peripheral blood. The TCR sequence derives from a human donor with COVID-19, enrolled during active disease. The donor label of this sample is uncertain. The CDR3 loop reads CASSSGQGTGGGTNYGYTF. Written as DNA, the CDR3 is TGTGCCAGCAGCTCGGGACAGGGGACGGGGGGCGGAACTAACTATGGCTACACCTTC.